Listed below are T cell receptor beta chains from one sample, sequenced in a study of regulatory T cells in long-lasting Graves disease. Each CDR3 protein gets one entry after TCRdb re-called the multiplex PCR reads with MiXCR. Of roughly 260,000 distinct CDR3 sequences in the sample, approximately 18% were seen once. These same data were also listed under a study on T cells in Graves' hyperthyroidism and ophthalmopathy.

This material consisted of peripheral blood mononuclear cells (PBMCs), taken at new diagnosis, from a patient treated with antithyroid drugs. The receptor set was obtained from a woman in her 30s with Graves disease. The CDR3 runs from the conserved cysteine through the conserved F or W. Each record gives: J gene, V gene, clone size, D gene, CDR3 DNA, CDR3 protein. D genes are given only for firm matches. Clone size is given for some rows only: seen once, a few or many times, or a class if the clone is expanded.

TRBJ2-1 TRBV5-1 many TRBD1 TGCGCCAGCAGTTCAGGGGACAGGGTCATCAATGAGCAGTTCTTC CASSSGDRVINEQFF
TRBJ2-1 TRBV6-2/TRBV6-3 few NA TGTGCCAGCCGGGCCTTTAAGTGGAGGAACAATGAGCAGTTCTTC CASRAFKWRNNEQFF
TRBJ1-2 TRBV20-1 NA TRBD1 TGCAGTGCCCCCTTCCGGGACAGGGGGGATGGCTACACCTTC CSAPFRDRGDGYTF
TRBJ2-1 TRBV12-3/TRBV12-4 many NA TGTGCCAGCAGCCCCGTGTTAGGGACAATCAGTTCGCACAATGAGCAGTTCTTC CASSPVLGTISSHNEQFF
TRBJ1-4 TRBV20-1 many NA TGCAGTGCCCCTTTGGATGCTGGCCCCTTTAATGAAAAACTGTTTTTT CSAPLDAGPFNEKLFF
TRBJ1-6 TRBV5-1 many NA TGCGCCAGCAGCCGACGGGCCCGGGAACAGGTGGGGTCACCCCTCCACTTT CASSRRAREQVGSPLHF
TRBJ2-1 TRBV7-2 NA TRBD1 TGTGCCAGCAGCCATGGGACAGGGAACAATGAGCAGTTCTTC CASSHGTGNNEQFF
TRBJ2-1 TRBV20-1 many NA TGCAGTGCAGAGGGAGGGGGGGTCAATGAGCAGTTCTTC CSAEGGGVNEQFF
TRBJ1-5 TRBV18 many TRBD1 TGTGCCAGCTCACCGGGGACAGTTAATCAGCCCCAGCATTTT CASSPGTVNQPQHF
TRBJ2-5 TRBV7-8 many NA TGTGCCAGCAGCGGGGCCCAAGAGACCCAGTACTTC CASSGAQETQYF
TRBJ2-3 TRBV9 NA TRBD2 TGTGCCAGCAGCGCCCTTAGCGGGGGGGGCTCAGATACGCAGTATTTT CASSALSGGGSDTQYF
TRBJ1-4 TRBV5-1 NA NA TGCGCCAGCAGCTTTTCTAGGGGAGAAGAACTGTTTTTT CASSFSRGEELFF
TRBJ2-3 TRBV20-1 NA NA TGCAGTGCTAGGTTATTAACTAGCACAGATACGCAGTATTTT CSARLLTSTDTQYF
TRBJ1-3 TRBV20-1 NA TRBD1 TGCAGTGCTAGACACCCCCGTAAGGGGGCTGCTGGAAACACCATATATTTT CSARHPRKGAAGNTIYF
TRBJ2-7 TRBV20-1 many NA TGCAGTGCTAGGGAGGCCCCGAGCTCCTACGAGCAGTACTTC CSAREAPSSYEQYF
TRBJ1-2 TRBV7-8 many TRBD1 TGTGCCACCAGGACAGGGTATGGCTACACCTTC CATRTGYGYTF
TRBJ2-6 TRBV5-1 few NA TGCGCCAGCAGCCAAACTGACAGCTCTGGGGCCAACGTCCTGACTTTC CASSQTDSSGANVLTF
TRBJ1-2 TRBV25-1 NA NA TGTGCCAGCAGGGGAGGGACTAACTATGGCTACACCTTC CASRGGTNYGYTF
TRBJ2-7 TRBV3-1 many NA TGTGCCAGCAGCCCGATCACCGGGGGACAGCAGTACTTC CASSPITGGQQYF
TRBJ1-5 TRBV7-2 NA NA TGTGCCAGCAGCTTAGCGGTCTGGAGCAATCAGCCCCAGCATTTT CASSLAVWSNQPQHF
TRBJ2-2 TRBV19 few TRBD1 TGTGCCAGTAGTCCTTACCAGGGGGCGGCCGGGGAGCTGTTTTTT CASSPYQGAAGELFF
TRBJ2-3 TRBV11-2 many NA TGTGCCAGCAGCCGTGGACATTCAGATACGCAGTATTTT CASSRGHSDTQYF
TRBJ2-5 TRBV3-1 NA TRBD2 TGTGCCAGCAGTGATAGCGGGGGGACCCAAGAGACCCAGTACTTC CASSDSGGTQETQYF
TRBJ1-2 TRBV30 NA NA TGTGCCTGGAGTGGTTTTAGCCTGACCTACACCTTC CAWSGFSLTYTF
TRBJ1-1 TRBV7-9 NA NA TGTGCCAGCAGCTTAACCCGGGACGTAGCTGAAGCTTTCTTT CASSLTRDVAEAFF
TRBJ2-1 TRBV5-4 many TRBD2 TGTGCCAGCAGCGGACGGGGGGGCGTGAGGTATGAGCAGTTCTTC CASSGRGGVRYEQFF
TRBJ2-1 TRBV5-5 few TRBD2 TGTGCCAGCAGCTCGCTAGCGGCTCAGGGCCATAATGAGCAGTTCTTC CASSSLAAQGHNEQFF
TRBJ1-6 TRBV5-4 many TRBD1 TGTGCCAGCAGCTTGGCAGGGGGTCCGCGGATTTCACCCCTCCACTTT CASSLAGGPRISPLHF
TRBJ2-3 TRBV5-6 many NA TGTGCCAGCAGCTTTAAATCAGGAGATACGCAGTATTTT CASSFKSGDTQYF
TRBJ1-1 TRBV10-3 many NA TGTGCCATCAGTGGGGACTCTCTAACTGAAGCTTTCTTT CAISGDSLTEAFF
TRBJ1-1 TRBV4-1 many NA TGCGCCAGCAGGTCACCTCAGGGGAAGAACACTGAAGCTTTCTTT CASRSPQGKNTEAFF
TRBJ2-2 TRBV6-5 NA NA TGTGCCAGCAGTTACCCCCTAGAATTTAACACCGGGGAGCTGTTTTTT CASSYPLEFNTGELFF
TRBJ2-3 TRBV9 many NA TGTGCCAGCAGCGTAGGGGTTCGAGATACGCAGTATTTT CASSVGVRDTQYF
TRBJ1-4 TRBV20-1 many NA TGCAGTGTAATACGGGATGAAAAACTGTTTTTT CSVIRDEKLFF
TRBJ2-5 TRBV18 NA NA TGTGCCAGCTCACCATCCCGGGACTTTGGGACCCAGTACTTC CASSPSRDFGTQYF
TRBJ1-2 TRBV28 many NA TGTGCCAGCAGCATACCCGGGGGGTACTATGGCTACACCTTC CASSIPGGYYGYTF
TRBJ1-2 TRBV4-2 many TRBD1 TGTGCCAGCAGCCAAGTATCACAGGGGATCGGCTATGGCTACACCTTC CASSQVSQGIGYGYTF
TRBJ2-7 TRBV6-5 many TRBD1 TGTGCCAGCAGTTCCCGGACAGGTTTTAGCTACGAGCAGTACTTC CASSSRTGFSYEQYF
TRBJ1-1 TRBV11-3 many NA TGTGCCAGCAGAGAAAGGGAAAACACTGAAGCTTTCTTT CASRERENTEAFF
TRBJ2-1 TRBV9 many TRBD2 TGTGCCAGCAGCGGCGGACTAGCGGGGGGGCATGAGCAGTTCTTC CASSGGLAGGHEQFF
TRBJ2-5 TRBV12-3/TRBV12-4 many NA TGTGCCAGCAGCCGGGGGGCTGGGGAGACCCAGTACTTC CASSRGAGETQYF
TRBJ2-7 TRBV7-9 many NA TGTGCCAGCAGCTTAGATCCGGGTTTCTACGAGCAGTACTTC CASSLDPGFYEQYF
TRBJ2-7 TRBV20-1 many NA TGCAGTGCTAGACCCTTCGGCCCCAACGAGCAGTACTTC CSARPFGPNEQYF
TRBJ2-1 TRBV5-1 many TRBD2 TGCGCCAGCAGCTTGGGGCCTAGCGGTGAGCAGTTCTTC CASSLGPSGEQFF
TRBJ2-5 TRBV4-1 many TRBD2 TGCGCCAGCAGCCAAGAGTACCGGGGGGTCCAAGAGACCCAGTACTTC CASSQEYRGVQETQYF